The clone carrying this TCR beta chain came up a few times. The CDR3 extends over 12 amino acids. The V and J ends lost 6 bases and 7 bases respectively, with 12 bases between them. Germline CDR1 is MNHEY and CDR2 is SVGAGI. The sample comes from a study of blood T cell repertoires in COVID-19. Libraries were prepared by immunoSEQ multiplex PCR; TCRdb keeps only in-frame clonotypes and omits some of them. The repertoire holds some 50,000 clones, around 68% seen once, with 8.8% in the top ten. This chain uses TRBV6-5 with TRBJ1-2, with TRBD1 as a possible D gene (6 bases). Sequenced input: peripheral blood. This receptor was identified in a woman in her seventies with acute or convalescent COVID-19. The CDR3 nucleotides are TGTGCCAGCAGAGGGGGGGCGGGTGGCTACACCTTC. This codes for CASRGGAGGYTF.